Each of the 5 T cell receptor beta chains below was sequenced from the same sample in a study of CD8+CD57+ T cells in acquired aplastic anemia. Sequenced patients had shown CD8+CD57+ cell expansion by flow cytometry. Genomic DNA, serving as template, underwent TCR beta VDJ and CDR3 profiling. One entry per CDR3 protein results from TCRdb running MiXCR on the reads. The sample holds under 250,000 distinct CDR3 sequences, 40% to 50% seen once. Material: sorted CD4+, CD8+, or CD8+CD57+ T cells (not recorded which) from PBMCs. These receptors came from a human donor with aplastic anemia.

This clonotype was detected once. The chain combines TRBV7-2 with TRBJ1-5; D is perhaps TRBD1 (5 bases). Germline loops: CDR1 SGHTA, CDR2 FQGNSA. Trimming shortened V by 6 bases and J by 3 bases, and 15 bases separated the two germline ends. The CDR3 runs to 15 residues. The CDR3 nucleotides read TGTGCCAGCAGATCGGGGGGTGAGTACAATCAGCCCCAGCATTTT. Translation gives CASRSGGEYNQPQHF.

The J gene is TRBJ1-1, the V gene TRBV4-2; D is undetermined. The CDR3 runs 16 residues. Between the trimmed V and J ends, which lost 0 bases and 0 bases, there was a span of 11 bases. Per germline, CDR1 LGHNA and CDR2 YNFKEQ. The CDR3 is CASSQEEGQLNTEAFF. The CDR3 region has the DNA TGTGCCAGCAGCCAAGAAGAGGGTCAGTTGAACACTGAAGCTTTCTTT.

This clonotype occurred many times. The rearrangement uses TRBV7-9 and TRBJ1-1; no clear D. Germline V lookup: CDR1 SEHNR, CDR2 FQNEAQ (reference sequence). The CDR3 is 12 residues long. The V end was cut by 6 bases, the J end by 4 bases, with 9 bases between. The CDR3 DNA sequence: TGTGCCAGCAGAGGGCCGGGCACTGAAGCTTTCTTT. It specifies CASRGPGTEAFF. Variable domain in full (rest from reference TRBV7-9 and TRBJ1-1): DTGVSQNPRHKITKRGQNVTFRCDPISEHNRLYWYRQTLGQGPEFLTYFQNEAQLEKSRLLSDRFSAERPKGSFSTLEIQRTEQGDSAMYLCASRGPGTEAFFGQGTRLTVV.

This clonotype has a count of ten or more. The V gene is TRBV7-2, the J gene TRBJ2-3, with TRBD1 matching over 7 bases. V gave up 5 bases and J gave up 2 bases; unmatched junction bases: 10. The CDR3 length is 16 residues. Per the germline V gene, CDR1 is SGHTA and CDR2 is FQGNSA. The CDR3 is CASSPITGDNTDTQYF. The CDR3 DNA follows: TGTGCCAGCAGCCCCATTACAGGGGACAACACAGATACGCAGTATTTT.

J is TRBJ1-5 and V is TRBV12-3 or TRBV12-4; D is unclear. The CDR3 is made up of 14 amino acids. The V end lost 6 bases, the J end lost 5 bases, and 14 bases lay between the germline ends. CDR3 region: CASRYTLGDQPQHF. CDR3 sequence (DNA): TGTGCCAGCAGGTACACCTTAGGAGATCAGCCCCAGCATTTT.